This T cell receptor (beta chain) was identified during a study of cytomegalovirus exposure and HLA in healthy donors. Remarks on this clone: Its antigen is still unknown.

The repertoire was sequenced with immunoSEQ multiplex PCR; TCRdb's copy has only in-frame clones and lacks some. In the table there are around 73,000 clones, 80% to 90% of which are singletons. CDR3 size: 16 residues. V shed 2 bases and J shed 0 bases, with 14 bases lying between them. Germline V gene lookup returns CDR1 SGHKS and CDR2 YYEKEE (reference sequence). Study observations and caveats: The tendency of first-cohort TCR clusters to co-occur in the 120 or so validation repertoires was the finding of a later analysis.

The source of this sequence is a woman aged 18-29 years in good health and CMV-seropositive. Sequencing was carried out using PBMCs. The rearrangement uses TRBV5-5 and TRBJ1-2; no definite D call. This CDR3 is CASSFNLQQANYGYTF. The CDR3 DNA reads TGTGCCAGCAGCTTTAATCTACAGCAAGCTAACTATGGCTACACCTTC.